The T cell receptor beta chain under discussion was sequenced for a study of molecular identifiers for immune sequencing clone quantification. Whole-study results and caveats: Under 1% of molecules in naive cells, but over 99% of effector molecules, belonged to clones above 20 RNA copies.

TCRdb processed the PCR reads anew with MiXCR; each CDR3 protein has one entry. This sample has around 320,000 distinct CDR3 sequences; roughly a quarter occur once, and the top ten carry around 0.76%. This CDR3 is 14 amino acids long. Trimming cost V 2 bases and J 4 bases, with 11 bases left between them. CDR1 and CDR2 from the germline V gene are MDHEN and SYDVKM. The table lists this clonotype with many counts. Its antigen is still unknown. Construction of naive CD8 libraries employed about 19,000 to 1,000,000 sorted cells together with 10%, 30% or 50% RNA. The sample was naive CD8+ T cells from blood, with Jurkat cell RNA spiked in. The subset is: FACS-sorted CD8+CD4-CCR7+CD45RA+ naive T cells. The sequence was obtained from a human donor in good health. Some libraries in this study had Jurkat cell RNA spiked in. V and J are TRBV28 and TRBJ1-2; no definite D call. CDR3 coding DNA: TGTGCCAGCAGTTTAACCCTGCTAAGCTATGGCTACACCTTC. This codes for CASSLTLLSYGYTF.